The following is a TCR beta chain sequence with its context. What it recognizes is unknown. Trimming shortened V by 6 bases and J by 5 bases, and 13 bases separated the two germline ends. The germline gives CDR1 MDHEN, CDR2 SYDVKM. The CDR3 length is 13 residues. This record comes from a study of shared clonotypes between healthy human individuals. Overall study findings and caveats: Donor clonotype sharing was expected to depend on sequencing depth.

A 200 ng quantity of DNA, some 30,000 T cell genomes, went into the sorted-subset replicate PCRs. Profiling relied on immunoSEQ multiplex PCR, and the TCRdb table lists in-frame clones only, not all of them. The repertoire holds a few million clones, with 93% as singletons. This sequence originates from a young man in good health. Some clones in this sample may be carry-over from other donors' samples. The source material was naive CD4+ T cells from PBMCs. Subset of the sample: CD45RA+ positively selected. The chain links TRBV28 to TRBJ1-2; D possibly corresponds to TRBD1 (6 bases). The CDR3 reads CASSQSGAYGYTF. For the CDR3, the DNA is TGTGCCAGCAGCCAGTCGGGGGCATATGGCTACACCTTC.